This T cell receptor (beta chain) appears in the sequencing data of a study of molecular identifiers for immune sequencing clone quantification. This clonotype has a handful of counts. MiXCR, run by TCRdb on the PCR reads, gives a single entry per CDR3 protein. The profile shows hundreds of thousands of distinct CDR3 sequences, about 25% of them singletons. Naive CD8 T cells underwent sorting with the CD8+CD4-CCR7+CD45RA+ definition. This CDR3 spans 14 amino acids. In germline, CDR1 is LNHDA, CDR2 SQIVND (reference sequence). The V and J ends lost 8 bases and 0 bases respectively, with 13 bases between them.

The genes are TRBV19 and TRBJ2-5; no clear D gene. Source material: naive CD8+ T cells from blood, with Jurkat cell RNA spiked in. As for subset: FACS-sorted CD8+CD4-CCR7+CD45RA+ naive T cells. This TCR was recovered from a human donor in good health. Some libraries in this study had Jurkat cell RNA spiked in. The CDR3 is CASGPDGNQETQYF. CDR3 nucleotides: TGTGCCAGTGGCCCGGACGGTAACCAAGAGACCCAGTACTTC.